This TCR beta chain was captured by sequencing in a study of neoadjuvant anti-PD-1 for oral cavity cancer (dated by TCRdb to the early 2020s). Broadly, across the study: Patients mostly received three to four biweekly doses of nivolumab at 3 mg/kg before curative-intent surgical resection. A fourth nivolumab dose was given around day 43 to patients without progression, and definitive surgical resection was performed in those patients on days 50-56. Under RECIST 1.1, patients with complete response, partial response or stable disease were classed as responders, and patients with progression were classed as non-responders. The parent correlative cohort had around 13 patients and a response rate of roughly 31%.

Study-wide conclusions, independent of this receptor: TCR analyses included only a few patients per response group, and the authors called for larger cohorts for validation. Higher pretreatment blood Treg/Th17 ratios correlated with both higher pretreatment blood TCRbeta clonality and lower post-treatment tumor TCRbeta clonality. After neoadjuvant nivolumab, non-responders showed significantly higher T cell clonality (Gini index) in PBMCs than responders did.

Details on this clone: This clone's antigen is unknown. The record has no base qualities; no much larger clone is one base away.

The time point tag for this specimen amounts to: after neoadjuvant nivolumab, at surgical resection. None of the patients had received prior systemic or radiation treatment, and all were newly diagnosed with stage II-IVA oral cavity squamous cell carcinoma. The cohort consisted of patients with HPV-negative, locally advanced oral cavity squamous cell carcinoma. Peripheral blood mononuclear cells were analyzed directly and were not maintained or expanded in culture. Samples were obtained from a longitudinal correlative study of a single-arm phase II trial of neoadjuvant nivolumab in oral cavity squamous cell carcinoma. Subject-matched pre- and post-treatment PBMCs and tumors from three responders and three non-responders underwent genomic DNA-based TCRbeta sequencing. Peripheral blood mononuclear cells were collected before nivolumab treatment and again after treatment, at the time of surgery. Genomic DNA was isolated from PBMCs using the Maxwell RSC DNA from Cells kit.

For deep sequencing, PBMC libraries mostly used about 500 ng of input genomic DNA, with six replicates for each sample. Following the manufacturer's instructions, the team built TCRbeta libraries using the immunoSEQ hsTCRbeta kit. Sequencing of the completed libraries took place using an Illumina NovaSeq 6000 S4 flow cell after they had been pooled to about 3 nM. As for the authors' bioinformatics: The immunoSEQ Analyzer handled quality control and preprocessing of the raw data. The analysis was restricted to productive rearrangements, with each unique CDR3 amino acid sequence defining a clonotype. Repertoire clonality was estimated as the Gini-Simpson index, which was calculated using the R package tcR. Student's t test was used to compare Gini indices, and Pearson correlation was used to assess associations with tumor size change. The clones in this table, taken by TCRdb from immuneACCESS, are in-frame only. Not every clone is retained; where verified, under half of the shortfall comes from an unresolved V gene, and the cause of the rest is unknown. That table furnishes V, J and clone size, whereas the DNA furnished D and trimming. A total of about 14,000 clones appear in this sample, roughly 70% of them only once. Together, the top ten hold roughly 2.2% of the sample.

This specimen consisted of PBMCs, obtained after nivolumab (anti-PD-1) treatment. This sequence was found in a person aged 40 to 85 with oral cavity squamous cell carcinoma.

CDR3 protein: CASSPGQGNEQFF. The DNA reads as follows: TGCGCCAGCAGCCCGGGACAGGGGAATGAGCAGTTCTTC. The chain joins TRBV5-1 to TRBJ2-1, with 10 bases matching TRBD1. V and J are trimmed by 4 bases and 7 bases, and the gene matches miss 2 bases of the junction. The CDR3 holds 13 amino acids from the cysteine to the phenylalanine. The DNA shown is the 39-base CDR3, in frame from base 1. Per the germline V gene, SGHRS is the CDR1 and YFSETQ is the CDR2. Where the CDR3 stops, the reference TRBV5-1 and TRBJ2-1 genes take over; the full variable domain is KAGVTQTPRYLIKTRGQQVTLSCSPISGHRSVSWYQQTPGQGLQFLFEYFSETQRNKGNFPGRFSGRQFSNSRSEMNVSTLELGDSALYLCASSPGQGNEQFFGPGTRLTVL.